This TCR beta chain was sequenced during a study of blood T cell repertoires in COVID-19. Study in general: Samples came from the United States, Italy and Spain, spanning acute and convalescent COVID-19.

V lost 10 bases, J lost 3 bases, and 5 bases stayed unmatched. CDR3 size: 12 residues. The germline gives CDR1 KGHDR, CDR2 SFDVKD. Authors' data handling: Amplification with reference gene primers provided the estimates of nucleated cell counts. Data came from immunoSEQ multiplex PCR; TCRdb stores just in-frame clones and leaves some out. The V and J calls and clone size are taken from that table; D and trimming were inferred from the DNA. The profile shows nearly 110,000 clones, 89% of them singletons. This clone was detected only a few times. Sequences were obtained from peripheral blood. The clonotype comes from a man aged 40-50 years with active or convalescent COVID-19. This sequence joins TRBV24-1 and TRBJ2-7; 7 nucleotides line up with TRBD2. The CDR3 region has the DNA TGTGCCACTGCGGGAGAGCACTACGAGCAGTACTTC. Encoded protein: CATAGEHYEQYF.